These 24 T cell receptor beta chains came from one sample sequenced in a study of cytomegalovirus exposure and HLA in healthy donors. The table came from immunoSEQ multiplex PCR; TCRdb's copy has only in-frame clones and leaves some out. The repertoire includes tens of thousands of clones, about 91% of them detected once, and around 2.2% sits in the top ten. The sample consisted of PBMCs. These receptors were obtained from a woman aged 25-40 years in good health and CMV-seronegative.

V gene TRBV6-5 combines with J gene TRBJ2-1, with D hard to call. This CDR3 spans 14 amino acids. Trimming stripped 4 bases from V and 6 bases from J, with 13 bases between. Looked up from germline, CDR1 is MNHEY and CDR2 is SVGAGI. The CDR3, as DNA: TGTGCCAGCAGTTCCATACTCGTACGCAATGAGCAGTTCTTC. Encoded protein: CASSSILVRNEQFF.

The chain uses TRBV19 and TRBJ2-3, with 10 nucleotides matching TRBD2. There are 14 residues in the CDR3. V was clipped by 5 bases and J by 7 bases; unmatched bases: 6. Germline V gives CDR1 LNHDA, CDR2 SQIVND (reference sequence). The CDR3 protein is CASSVGLAKNTQYF. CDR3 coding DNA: TGTGCCAGTAGTGTGGGACTAGCGAAGAATACGCAGTATTTT.

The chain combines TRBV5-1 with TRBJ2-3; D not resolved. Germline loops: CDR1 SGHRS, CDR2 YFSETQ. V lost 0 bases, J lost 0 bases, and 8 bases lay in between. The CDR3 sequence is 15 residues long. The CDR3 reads CASSLETESTDTQYF. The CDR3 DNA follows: TGCGCCAGCAGCTTGGAGACGGAGAGCACAGATACGCAGTATTTT. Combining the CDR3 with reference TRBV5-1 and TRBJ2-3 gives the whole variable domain KAGVTQTPRYLIKTRGQQVTLSCSPISGHRSVSWYQQTPGQGLQFLFEYFSETQRNKGNFPGRFSGRQFSNSRSEMNVSTLELGDSALYLCASSLETESTDTQYFGPGTRLTVL.

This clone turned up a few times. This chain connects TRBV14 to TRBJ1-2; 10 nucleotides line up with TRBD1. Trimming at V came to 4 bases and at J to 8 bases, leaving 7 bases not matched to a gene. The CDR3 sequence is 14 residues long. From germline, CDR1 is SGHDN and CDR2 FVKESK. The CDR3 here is CASSPIRTGGGYTF. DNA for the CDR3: TGTGCCAGCAGCCCGATACGGACAGGGGGGGGCTACACCTTC.

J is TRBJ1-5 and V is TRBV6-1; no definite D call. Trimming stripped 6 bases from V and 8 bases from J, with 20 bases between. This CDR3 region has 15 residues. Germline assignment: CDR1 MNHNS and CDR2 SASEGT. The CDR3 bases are TGTGCCAGCAGGCGTGCCCCCCGAGTGAATGAGCCCCAGCATTTT. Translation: CASRRAPRVNEPQHF.

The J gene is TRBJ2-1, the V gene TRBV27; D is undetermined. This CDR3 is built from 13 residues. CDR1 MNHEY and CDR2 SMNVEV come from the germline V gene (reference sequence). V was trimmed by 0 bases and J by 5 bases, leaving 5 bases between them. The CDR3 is CASSLSSDNEQFF. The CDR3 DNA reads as TGTGCCAGCAGTTTATCTTCGGACAATGAGCAGTTCTTC.

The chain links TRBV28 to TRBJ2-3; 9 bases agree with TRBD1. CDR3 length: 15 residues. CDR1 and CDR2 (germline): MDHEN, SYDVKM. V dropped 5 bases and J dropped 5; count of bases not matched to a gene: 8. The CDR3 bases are TGTGCCAGCAGTGGGGGTGGACAGGGGTTAGATACGCAGTATTTT. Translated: CASSGGGQGLDTQYF.

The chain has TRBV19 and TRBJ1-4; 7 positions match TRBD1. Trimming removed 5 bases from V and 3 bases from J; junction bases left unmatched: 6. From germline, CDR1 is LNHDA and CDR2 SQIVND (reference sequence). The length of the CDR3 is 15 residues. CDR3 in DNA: TGTGCCAGTAGTGCTACAGGGGTTTCTAATGAAAAACTGTTTTTT. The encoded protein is CASSATGVSNEKLFF.

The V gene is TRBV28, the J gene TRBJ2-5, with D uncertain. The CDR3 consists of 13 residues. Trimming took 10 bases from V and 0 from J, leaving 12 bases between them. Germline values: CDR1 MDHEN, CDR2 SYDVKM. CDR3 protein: CATPPGDQETQYF. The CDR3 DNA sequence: TGTGCCACACCTCCAGGTGACCAAGAGACCCAGTACTTC.

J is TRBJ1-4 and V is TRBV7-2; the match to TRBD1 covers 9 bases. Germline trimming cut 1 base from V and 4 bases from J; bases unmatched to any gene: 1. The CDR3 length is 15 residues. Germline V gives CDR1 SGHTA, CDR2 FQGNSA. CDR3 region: CASSLGDRDNEKLFF. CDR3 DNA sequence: TGTGCCAGCAGCTTAGGGGACAGGGATAATGAAAAACTGTTTTTT. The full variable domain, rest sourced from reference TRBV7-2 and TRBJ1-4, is GAGVSQSPSNKVTEKGKDVELRCDPISGHTALYWYRQSLGQGLEFLIYFQGNSAPDKSGLPSDRFSAERTGGSVSTLTIQRTQQEDSAVYLCASSLGDRDNEKLFFGSGTQLSVL.

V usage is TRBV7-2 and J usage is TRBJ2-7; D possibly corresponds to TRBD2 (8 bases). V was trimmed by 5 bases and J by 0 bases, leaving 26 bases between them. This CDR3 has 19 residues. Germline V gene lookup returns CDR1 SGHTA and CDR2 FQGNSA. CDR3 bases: TGTGCCAGCAGCACTGACAGGGCGTTCTCCGCGGGGGGCTCCTACGAGCAGTACTTC. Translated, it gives CASSTDRAFSAGGSYEQYF.

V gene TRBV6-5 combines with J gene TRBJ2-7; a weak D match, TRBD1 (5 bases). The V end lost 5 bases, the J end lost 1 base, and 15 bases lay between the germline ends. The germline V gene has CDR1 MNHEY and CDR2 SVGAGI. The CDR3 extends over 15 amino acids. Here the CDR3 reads CASSPGHSKSYEQYF. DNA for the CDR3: TGTGCCAGCAGTCCTGGACACTCCAAATCCTACGAGCAGTACTTC.

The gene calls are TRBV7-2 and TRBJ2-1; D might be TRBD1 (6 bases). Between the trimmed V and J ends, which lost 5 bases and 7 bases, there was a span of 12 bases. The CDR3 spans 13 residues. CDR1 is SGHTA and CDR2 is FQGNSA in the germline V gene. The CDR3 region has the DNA TGTGCCAGCAGCCTAGGACAGATTAATGAGCAGTTCTTC. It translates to CASSLGQINEQFF.

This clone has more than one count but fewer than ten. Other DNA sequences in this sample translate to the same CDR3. CDR3 protein: CASSYSRTGGNYGYTF. In DNA form, the CDR3 reads TGTGCCAGCAGTTACTCCCGCACAGGGGGGAACTATGGCTACACCTTC. The chain links TRBV6-5 to TRBJ1-2; 8 positions agree with TRBD1. The CDR3 totals 16 residues. Germline lookup yields CDR1 MNHEY and CDR2 SVGAGI. With 0 bases clipped from V and 2 bases from J, the junction kept 5 bases outside the gene matches.

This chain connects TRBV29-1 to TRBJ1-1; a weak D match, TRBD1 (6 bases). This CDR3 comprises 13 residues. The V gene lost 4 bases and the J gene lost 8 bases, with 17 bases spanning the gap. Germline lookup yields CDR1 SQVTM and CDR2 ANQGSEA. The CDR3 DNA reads TGCAGCGTTGGTCACCTTTTGACAGGCGAAGCTTTCTTT. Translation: CSVGHLLTGEAFF. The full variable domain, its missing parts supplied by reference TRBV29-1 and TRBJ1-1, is SAVISQKPSRDICQRGTSLTIQCQVDSQVTMMFWYRQQPGQSLTLIATANQGSEATYESGFVIDKFPISRPNLTFSTLTVSNMSPEDSSIYLCSVGHLLTGEAFFGQGTRLTVV.

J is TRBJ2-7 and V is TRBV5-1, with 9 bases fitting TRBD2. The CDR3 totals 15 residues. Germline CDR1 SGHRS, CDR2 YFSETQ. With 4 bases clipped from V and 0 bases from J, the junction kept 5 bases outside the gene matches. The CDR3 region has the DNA TGCGCCAGCAGCACTGTAGCGGGAGCCTCCTACGAGCAGTACTTC. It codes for CASSTVAGASYEQYF.

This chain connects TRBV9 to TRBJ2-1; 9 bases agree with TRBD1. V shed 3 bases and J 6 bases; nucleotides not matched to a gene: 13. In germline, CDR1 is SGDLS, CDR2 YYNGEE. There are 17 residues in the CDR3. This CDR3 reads CASSDLTGTGRINEQFF. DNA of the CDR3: TGTGCCAGCAGCGACCTCACCGGGACAGGGAGGATCAATGAGCAGTTCTTC.

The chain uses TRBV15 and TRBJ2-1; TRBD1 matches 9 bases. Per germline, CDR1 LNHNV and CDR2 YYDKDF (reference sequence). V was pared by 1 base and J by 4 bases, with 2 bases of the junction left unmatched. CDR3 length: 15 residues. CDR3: CATSRGGTGYNEQFF. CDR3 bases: TGTGCCACCAGCAGAGGTGGGACAGGGTACAATGAGCAGTTCTTC.

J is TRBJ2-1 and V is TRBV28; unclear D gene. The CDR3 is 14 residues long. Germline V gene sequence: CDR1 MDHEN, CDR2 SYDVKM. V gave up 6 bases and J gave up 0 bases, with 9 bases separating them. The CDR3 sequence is CASRRPNSYNEQFF. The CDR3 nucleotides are TGTGCCAGCAGGCGGCCAAACTCCTACAATGAGCAGTTCTTC.

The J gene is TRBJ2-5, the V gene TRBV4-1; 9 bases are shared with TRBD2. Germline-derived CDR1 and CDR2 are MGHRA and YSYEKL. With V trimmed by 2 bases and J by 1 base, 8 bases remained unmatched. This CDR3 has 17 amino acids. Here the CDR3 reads CASSQPLGREGQETQYF. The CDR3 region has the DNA TGCGCCAGCAGCCAACCTTTAGGGCGGGAGGGCCAAGAGACCCAGTACTTC.

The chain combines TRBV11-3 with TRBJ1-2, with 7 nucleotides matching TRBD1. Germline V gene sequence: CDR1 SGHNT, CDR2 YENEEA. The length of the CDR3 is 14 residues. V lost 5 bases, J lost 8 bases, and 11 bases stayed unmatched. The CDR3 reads CASSPPDRASGYTF. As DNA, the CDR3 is TGTGCCAGCAGCCCACCCGACAGGGCATCCGGCTACACCTTC. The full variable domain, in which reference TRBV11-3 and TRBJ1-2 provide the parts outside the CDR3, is EAGVVQSPRYKIIEKKQPVAFWCNPISGHNTLYWYLQNLGQGPELLIRYENEEAVDDSQLPKDRFSAERLKGVDSTLKIQPAELGDSAVYLCASSPPDRASGYTFGSGTRLTVV.

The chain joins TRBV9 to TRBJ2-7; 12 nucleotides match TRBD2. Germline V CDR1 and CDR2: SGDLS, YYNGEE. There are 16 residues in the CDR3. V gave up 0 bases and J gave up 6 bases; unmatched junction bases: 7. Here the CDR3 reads CASSVGLAGAPGEQYF. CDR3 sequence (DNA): TGTGCCAGCAGCGTAGGACTAGCGGGAGCTCCTGGCGAGCAGTACTTC.

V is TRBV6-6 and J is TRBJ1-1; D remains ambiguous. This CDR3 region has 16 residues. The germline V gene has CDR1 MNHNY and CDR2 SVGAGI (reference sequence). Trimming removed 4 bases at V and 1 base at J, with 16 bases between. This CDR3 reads CASSSGVGRGNTEAFF. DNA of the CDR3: TGTGCCAGCAGTTCCGGCGTTGGTCGGGGGAACACTGAAGCTTTCTTT.

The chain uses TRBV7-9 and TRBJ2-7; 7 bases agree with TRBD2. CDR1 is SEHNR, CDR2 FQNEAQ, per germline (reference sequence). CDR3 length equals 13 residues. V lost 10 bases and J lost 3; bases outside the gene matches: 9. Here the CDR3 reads CAMGTSAIYEQYF. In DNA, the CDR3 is TGTGCCATGGGTACTAGCGCGATCTACGAGCAGTACTTC.